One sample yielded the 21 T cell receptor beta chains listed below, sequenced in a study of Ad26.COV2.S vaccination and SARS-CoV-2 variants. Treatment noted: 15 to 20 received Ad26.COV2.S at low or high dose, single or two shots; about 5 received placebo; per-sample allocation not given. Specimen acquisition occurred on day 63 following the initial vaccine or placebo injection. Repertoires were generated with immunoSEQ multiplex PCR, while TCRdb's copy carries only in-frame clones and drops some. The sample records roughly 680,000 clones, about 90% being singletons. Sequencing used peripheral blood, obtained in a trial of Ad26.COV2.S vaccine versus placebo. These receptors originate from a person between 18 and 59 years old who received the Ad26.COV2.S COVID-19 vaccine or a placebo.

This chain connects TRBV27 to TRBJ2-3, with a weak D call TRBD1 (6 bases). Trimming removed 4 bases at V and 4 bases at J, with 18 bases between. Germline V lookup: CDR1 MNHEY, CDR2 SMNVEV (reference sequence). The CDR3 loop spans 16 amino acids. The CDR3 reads CASSYSVTGRADTQYF. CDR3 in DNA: TGTGCCAGCAGTTACTCCGTGACAGGACGGGCAGATACGCAGTATTTT.

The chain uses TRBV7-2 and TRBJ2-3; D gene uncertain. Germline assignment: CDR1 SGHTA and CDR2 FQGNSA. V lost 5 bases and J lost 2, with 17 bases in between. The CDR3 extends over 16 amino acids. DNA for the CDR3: TGTGCCAGCAGCCCAAGGGCCTTACGTTCCACAGATACGCAGTATTTT. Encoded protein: CASSPRALRSTDTQYF. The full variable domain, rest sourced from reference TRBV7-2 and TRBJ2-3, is GAGVSQSPSNKVTEKGKDVELRCDPISGHTALYWYRQSLGQGLEFLIYFQGNSAPDKSGLPSDRFSAERTGGSVSTLTIQRTQQEDSAVYLCASSPRALRSTDTQYFGPGTRLTVL.

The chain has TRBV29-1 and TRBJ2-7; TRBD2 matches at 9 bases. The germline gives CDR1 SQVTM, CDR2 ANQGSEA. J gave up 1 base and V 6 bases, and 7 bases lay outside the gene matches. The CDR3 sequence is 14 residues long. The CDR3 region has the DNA TGCAGCGTACGTCGCCTAGCGGGGTCCTACGAGCAGTACTTC. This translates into CSVRRLAGSYEQYF.

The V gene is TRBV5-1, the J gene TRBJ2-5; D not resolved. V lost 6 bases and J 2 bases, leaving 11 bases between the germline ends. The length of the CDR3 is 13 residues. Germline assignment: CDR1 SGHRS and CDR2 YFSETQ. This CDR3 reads CASKVPEQETQYF. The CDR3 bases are TGCGCCAGCAAAGTACCGGAACAAGAGACCCAGTACTTC. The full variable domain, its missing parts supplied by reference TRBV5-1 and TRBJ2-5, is KAGVTQTPRYLIKTRGQQVTLSCSPISGHRSVSWYQQTPGQGLQFLFEYFSETQRNKGNFPGRFSGRQFSNSRSEMNVSTLELGDSALYLCASKVPEQETQYFGPGTRLLVL.

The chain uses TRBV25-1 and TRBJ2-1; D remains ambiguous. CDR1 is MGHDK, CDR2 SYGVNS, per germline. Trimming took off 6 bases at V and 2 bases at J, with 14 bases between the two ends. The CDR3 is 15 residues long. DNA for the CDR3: TGTGCCAGCAGCCGATTCGGGCGAACCTACAATGAGCAGTTCTTC. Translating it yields CASSRFGRTYNEQFF.

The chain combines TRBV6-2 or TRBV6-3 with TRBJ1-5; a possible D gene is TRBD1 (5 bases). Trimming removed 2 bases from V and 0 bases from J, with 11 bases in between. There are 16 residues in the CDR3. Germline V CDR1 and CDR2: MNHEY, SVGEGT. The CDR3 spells CASSYGGMYSNQPQHF. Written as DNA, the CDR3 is TGTGCCAGCAGTTACGGGGGGATGTATAGCAATCAGCCCCAGCATTTT.

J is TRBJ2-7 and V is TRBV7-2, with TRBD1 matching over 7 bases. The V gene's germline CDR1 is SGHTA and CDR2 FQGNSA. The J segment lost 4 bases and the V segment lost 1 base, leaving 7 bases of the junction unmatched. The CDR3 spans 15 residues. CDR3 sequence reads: CASSLEGQQYYEQYF. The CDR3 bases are TGTGCCAGCAGCTTAGAGGGACAGCAATATTACGAGCAGTACTTC.

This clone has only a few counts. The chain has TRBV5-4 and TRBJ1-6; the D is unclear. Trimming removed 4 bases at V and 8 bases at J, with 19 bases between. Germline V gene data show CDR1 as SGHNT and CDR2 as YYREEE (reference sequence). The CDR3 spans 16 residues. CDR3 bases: TGTGCCAGCAGCACACGGGGAGGGATCGTTTATTCACCCCTCCACTTT. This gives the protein CASSTRGGIVYSPLHF.

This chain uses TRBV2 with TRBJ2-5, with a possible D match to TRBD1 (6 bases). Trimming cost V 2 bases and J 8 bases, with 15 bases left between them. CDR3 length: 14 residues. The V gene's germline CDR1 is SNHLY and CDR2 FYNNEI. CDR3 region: CASSERGQGLTQYF. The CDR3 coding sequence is TGTGCCAGCAGTGAAAGAGGGCAGGGGTTAACCCAGTACTTC.

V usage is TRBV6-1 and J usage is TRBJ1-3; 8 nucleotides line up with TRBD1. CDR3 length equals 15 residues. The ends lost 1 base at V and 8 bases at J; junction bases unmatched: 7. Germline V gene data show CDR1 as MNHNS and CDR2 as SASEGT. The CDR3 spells CASSEGRTGRDTIYF. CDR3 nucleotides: TGTGCCAGCAGTGAAGGGAGGACAGGGAGAGACACCATATATTTT.

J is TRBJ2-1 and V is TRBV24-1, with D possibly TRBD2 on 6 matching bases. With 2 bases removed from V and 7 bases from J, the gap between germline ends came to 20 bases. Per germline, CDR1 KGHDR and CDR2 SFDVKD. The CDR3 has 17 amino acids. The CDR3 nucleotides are TGTGCCACCAGTGATTCGCGCGGAGGGCCCGTTTGGAATGAGCAGTTCTTC. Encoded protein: CATSDSRGGPVWNEQFF.

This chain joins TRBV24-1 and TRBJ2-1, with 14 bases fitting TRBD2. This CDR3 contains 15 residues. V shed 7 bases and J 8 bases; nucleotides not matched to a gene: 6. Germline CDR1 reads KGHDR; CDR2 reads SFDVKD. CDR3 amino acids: CATSPGTSGSYEQFF. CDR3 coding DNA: TGTGCCACCAGCCCCGGGACTAGCGGGAGCTATGAGCAGTTCTTC.

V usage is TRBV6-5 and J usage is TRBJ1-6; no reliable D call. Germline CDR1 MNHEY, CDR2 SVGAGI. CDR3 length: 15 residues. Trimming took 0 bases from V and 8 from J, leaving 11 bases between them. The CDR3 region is CASSYSNRLDSPLHF. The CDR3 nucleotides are TGTGCCAGCAGTTACTCGAACAGATTGGATTCACCCCTCCACTTT.

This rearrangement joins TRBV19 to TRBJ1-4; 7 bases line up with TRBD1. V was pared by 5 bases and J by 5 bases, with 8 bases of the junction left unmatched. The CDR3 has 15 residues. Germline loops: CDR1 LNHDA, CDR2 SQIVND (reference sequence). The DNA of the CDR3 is TGTGCCAGTAGTCCCCGACAGGGACAAAATGAAAAACTGTTTTTT. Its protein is CASSPRQGQNEKLFF.

The CDR3 DNA sequence: TGTGCCATCAGTTTCGGACTAGAAGAGACCCAGTACTTC. Protein sequence: CAISFGLEETQYF. The V call is TRBV10-3, the J call TRBJ2-5, with 7 bases aligning to TRBD2. Losses at the gene ends were 5 bases for V and 3 bases for J; bases not matched to a gene: 3. This CDR3 comprises 13 residues. The germline V gene encodes CDR1 ENHRY and CDR2 SYGVKD.

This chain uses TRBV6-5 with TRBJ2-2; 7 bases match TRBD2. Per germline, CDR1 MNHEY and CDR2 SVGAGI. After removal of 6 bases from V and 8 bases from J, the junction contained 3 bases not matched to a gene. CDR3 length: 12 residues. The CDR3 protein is CASSRTSGELFF. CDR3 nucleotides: TGTGCCAGCAGCCGGACTAGTGGGGAGCTGTTTTTT.

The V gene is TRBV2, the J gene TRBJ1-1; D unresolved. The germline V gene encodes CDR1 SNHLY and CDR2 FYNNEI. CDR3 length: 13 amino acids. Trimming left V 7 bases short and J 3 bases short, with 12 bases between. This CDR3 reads CASIKALHTEAFF. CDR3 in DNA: TGTGCCAGCATCAAGGCCTTGCACACTGAAGCTTTCTTT.

The chain's CDR3 is CASSFTPQETQYF. Written as DNA, the CDR3 is TGTGCCAGCAGCTTTACCCCTCAAGAGACCCAGTACTTC. This chain links TRBV7-9 with TRBJ2-5, with D uncertain. The V gene lost 3 bases and the J gene lost 2 bases, with 7 bases spanning the gap. This CDR3 contains 13 residues. Per germline, CDR1 SEHNR and CDR2 FQNEAQ (reference sequence).

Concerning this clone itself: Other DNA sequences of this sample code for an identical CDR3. In nucleotides, the CDR3 is TGTGCCAGCAGGCAAAACACCGGGGAGCTGTTTTTT. Translated, it gives CASRQNTGELFF. The chain employs TRBV7-2 and TRBJ2-2; D is undetermined. Trimming cost V 6 bases and J 2 bases, with 4 bases left between them. The CDR3 contains 12 residues. Germline lookup yields CDR1 SGHTA and CDR2 FQGNSA.

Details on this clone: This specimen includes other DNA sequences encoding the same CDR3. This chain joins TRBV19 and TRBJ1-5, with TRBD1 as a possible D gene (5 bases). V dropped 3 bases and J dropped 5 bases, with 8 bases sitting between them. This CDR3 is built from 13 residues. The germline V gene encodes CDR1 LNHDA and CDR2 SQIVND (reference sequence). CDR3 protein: CASSIEGYQPQHF. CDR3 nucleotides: TGTGCCAGTAGTATTGAGGGGTATCAGCCCCAGCATTTT.

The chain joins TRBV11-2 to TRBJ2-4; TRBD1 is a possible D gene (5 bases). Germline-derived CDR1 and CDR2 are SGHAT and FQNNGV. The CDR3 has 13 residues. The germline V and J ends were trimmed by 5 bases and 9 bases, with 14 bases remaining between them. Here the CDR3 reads CASSPGQPVIQYF. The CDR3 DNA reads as TGTGCCAGCAGCCCCGGACAACCGGTCATTCAGTACTTC.